These 14 T cell receptor beta chains originate from one sample sequenced in a study of CD8 T cells in ankylosing spondylitis. TCRdb called the 5' RACE reads again in MiXCR, with one record for every CDR3 protein. The table shows about 160,000 distinct CDR3 sequences, with approximately 16% occurring only once. The specimen was blood, either unsorted or a sorted T cell fraction (not recorded which). The receptors come from a male donor with ankylosing spondylitis or in good health (not recorded which).

This clonotype has a handful of counts. The rearrangement uses TRBV19 and TRBJ1-6, with 7 bases that match TRBD1. The junction had 15 bases not matched to a gene; V was cut back by 6 bases and J by 10 bases. Per germline, CDR1 LNHDA and CDR2 SQIVND (reference sequence). The CDR3 consists of 16 residues. The CDR3 region is CASRAQLGGAESPLHF. The CDR3, as DNA: TGTGCCAGTAGAGCTCAACTAGGGGGCGCGGAATCACCCCTCCACTTT.

This clonotype appeared once. The chain recombines TRBV28 with TRBJ2-7; D may be TRBD1 (6 bases). This CDR3 region has 14 residues. Trimming left V 4 bases short and J 2 bases short, with 12 bases between. Germline V gene sequence: CDR1 MDHEN, CDR2 SYDVKM. The CDR3 sequence: CASSSGTSPYEQYF. In DNA, the CDR3 is TGTGCCAGCAGTTCGGGGACAAGCCCCTACGAGCAGTACTTC. Full variable domain (rest looked up from reference TRBV28 and TRBJ2-7): DVKVTQSSRYLVKRTGEKVFLECVQDMDHENMFWYRQDPGLGLRLIYFSYDVKMKEKGDIPEGYSVSREKKERFSLILESASTNQTSMYLCASSSGTSPYEQYFGPGTRLTVT.

This clonotype was found many times. This chain connects TRBV20-1 to TRBJ2-7; 7 positions agree with TRBD2. This CDR3 spans 13 amino acids. V dropped 6 bases and J dropped 5; count of bases not matched to a gene: 10. From germline, CDR1 is DFQATT and CDR2 SNEGSKA (reference sequence). This CDR3 is CSASRGEWDEQYF. CDR3 nucleotides: TGCAGTGCCAGTCGGGGGGAATGGGACGAGCAGTACTTC.

The chain recombines TRBV4-1 with TRBJ2-1; no firm D call. The V end was cut by 3 bases, the J end by 2 bases, with 14 bases between. Germline CDR1 is MGHRA and CDR2 is YSYEKL. CDR3 length: 16 residues. CDR3 protein: CASSHTGLQPYNEQFF. CDR3 nucleotide sequence: TGCGCCAGCAGCCATACCGGGCTCCAACCCTACAATGAGCAGTTCTTC.

There are a few counts of this clonotype. In DNA form, the CDR3 reads TGTGCCAGCAGATCAGGGGTTGGAGGGGAGCAGTACTTC. Encoded protein: CASRSGVGGEQYF. The chain carries TRBV28 and TRBJ2-7, with D perhaps matching TRBD1 or TRBD2 (6 bases each). The V and J ends lost 6 bases and 7 bases respectively, with 16 bases between them. The CDR3 is made up of 13 amino acids. Per germline, CDR1 MDHEN and CDR2 SYDVKM.

The chain employs TRBV5-6 and TRBJ2-6, with unresolved D. The CDR3 is 12 amino acids. The V and J ends lost 2 bases and 8 bases respectively, with 5 bases between them. Germline V gene sequence: CDR1 SGHDT, CDR2 YYEEEE. Here the CDR3 DNA reads TGTGCCAGCAGCTTTTTGACCAACGTCCTGACTTTC. The encoded protein is CASSFLTNVLTF.

V gene TRBV5-1 combines with J gene TRBJ1-1; 7 positions match TRBD1. Per germline, CDR1 SGHRS and CDR2 YFSETQ. This CDR3 is 15 amino acids long. Losses at the gene ends were 4 bases for V and 1 base for J; bases not matched to a gene: 7. The CDR3 reads CASSPSGTENTEAFF. The CDR3 DNA follows: TGCGCCAGCAGCCCGAGCGGGACAGAGAACACTGAAGCTTTCTTT.

The chain carries TRBV5-5 and TRBJ2-1; D might be TRBD2 (5 bases). The V and J ends lost 4 bases and 5 bases respectively, with 16 bases between them. Per germline, CDR1 SGHKS and CDR2 YYEKEE (reference sequence). This CDR3 has 15 amino acids. CDR3 sequence (DNA): TGTGCCAGCAGCCCTTTGCCTAGCAGAGACAATGAGCAGTTCTTC. Translated, it gives CASSPLPSRDNEQFF.

This clonotype was seen repeatedly, ten times or more. The chain recombines TRBV27 with TRBJ1-2, with 7 bases that match TRBD1. Germline V gene lookup returns CDR1 MNHEY and CDR2 SMNVEV (reference sequence). There are 15 residues in the CDR3. With V trimmed by 5 bases and J by 4 bases, 10 bases remained unmatched. CDR3 in DNA: TGTGCCAGCAGTCTTATCGGGGGACAGAGCTATGGCTACACCTTC. It encodes CASSLIGGQSYGYTF.

This clonotype was detected ten times or more. The rearrangement joins TRBV11-2 to TRBJ2-1; D possibly corresponds to TRBD2 (6 bases). Trimming pared 5 bases from V and 4 bases from J, leaving 15 bases between. The germline CDR1 and CDR2 sequences are SGHAT and FQNNGV. This CDR3 is built from 15 residues. CDR3 protein: CASSQGAGTYNEQFF. In DNA form, the CDR3 reads TGTGCCAGCAGCCAAGGGGCAGGGACTTACAATGAGCAGTTCTTC. The entire variable domain, with the rest obtained from reference TRBV11-2 and TRBJ2-1, is as follows: EAGVAQSPRYKIIEKRQSVAFWCNPISGHATLYWYQQILGQGPKLLIQFQNNGVVDDSQLPKDRFSAERLKGVDSTLKIQPAKLEDSAVYLCASSQGAGTYNEQFFGPGTRLTVL.

In this sample, this clonotype turned up a few times. The rearrangement uses TRBV10-3 and TRBJ2-4; TRBD2 might be the D (6 bases). Germline V lookup: CDR1 ENHRY, CDR2 SYGVKD. V lost 2 bases and J lost 3, with 8 bases in between. The CDR3 runs to 14 residues. The CDR3 nucleotides read TGTGCCATCAGTGAGGAGCGGGTCAAAAACATTCAGTACTTC. It is translated as CAISEERVKNIQYF.

Points on this clonotype: A far larger clone differs by one base, so this is likely a read error. The gene calls are TRBV27 and TRBJ2-5; possible D gene TRBD2, 6 bases. The ends were cut back, 3 bases at V and 7 bases at J, with 9 bases in the middle. The germline V gene has CDR1 MNHEY and CDR2 SMNVEV (reference sequence). The CDR3 consists of 12 residues. The CDR3 region has the DNA TGTGCCAGCAGTTTGGGGGGAGGGACCCAGTACTTC. Amino acid sequence: CASSLGGGTQYF.

The V gene is TRBV20-1, the J gene TRBJ2-3; 8 bases map to TRBD2. V was pared by 3 bases and J by 1 base, with 6 bases of the junction left unmatched. The germline CDR1 and CDR2 sequences are DFQATT and SNEGSKA (reference sequence). The CDR3 contains 15 residues. The CDR3 loop is CSASLTSGRTDTQYF. The DNA for the CDR3 is TGCAGTGCTAGCCTTACTAGCGGCCGCACAGATACGCAGTATTTT.

The V call is TRBV6-5, the J call TRBJ1-2; possibly TRBD1 for D (5 bases). CDR1 and CDR2 from the germline V gene are MNHEY and SVGAGI. The V end was cut by 0 bases, the J end by 3 bases, with 11 bases between. This CDR3 comprises 15 residues. The CDR3 nucleotides read TGTGCCAGCAGTTACTCGTCCGGGACGCACTATGGCTACACCTTC. Translation gives CASSYSSGTHYGYTF.